The present T cell receptor beta chain was sequenced within a study of blood T cell repertoires in COVID-19. Produced via immunoSEQ multiplex PCR; TCRdb's table is partial and in-frame only. The sample has about 170,000 clones, 70% to 80% seen once. V lost 5 bases and J lost 0, with 5 bases in between. The CDR3 is 12 residues long. Germline CDR1 reads SGHNT; CDR2 reads YENEEA. A remark on this clone: Different DNA sequences within this sample yield the same CDR3.

This chain links TRBV11-3 with TRBJ2-7; D is unresolved. The sample was PBMCs or T cells enriched from blood (not recorded which). The receptor comes from a woman in her 70s in a cohort exposed to, infected with or recovered from COVID-19 (not recorded which). CDR3 region: CASSPSSYEQYF. The CDR3 nucleotides read TGTGCCAGCAGCCCCTCCTCCTACGAGCAGTACTTC.